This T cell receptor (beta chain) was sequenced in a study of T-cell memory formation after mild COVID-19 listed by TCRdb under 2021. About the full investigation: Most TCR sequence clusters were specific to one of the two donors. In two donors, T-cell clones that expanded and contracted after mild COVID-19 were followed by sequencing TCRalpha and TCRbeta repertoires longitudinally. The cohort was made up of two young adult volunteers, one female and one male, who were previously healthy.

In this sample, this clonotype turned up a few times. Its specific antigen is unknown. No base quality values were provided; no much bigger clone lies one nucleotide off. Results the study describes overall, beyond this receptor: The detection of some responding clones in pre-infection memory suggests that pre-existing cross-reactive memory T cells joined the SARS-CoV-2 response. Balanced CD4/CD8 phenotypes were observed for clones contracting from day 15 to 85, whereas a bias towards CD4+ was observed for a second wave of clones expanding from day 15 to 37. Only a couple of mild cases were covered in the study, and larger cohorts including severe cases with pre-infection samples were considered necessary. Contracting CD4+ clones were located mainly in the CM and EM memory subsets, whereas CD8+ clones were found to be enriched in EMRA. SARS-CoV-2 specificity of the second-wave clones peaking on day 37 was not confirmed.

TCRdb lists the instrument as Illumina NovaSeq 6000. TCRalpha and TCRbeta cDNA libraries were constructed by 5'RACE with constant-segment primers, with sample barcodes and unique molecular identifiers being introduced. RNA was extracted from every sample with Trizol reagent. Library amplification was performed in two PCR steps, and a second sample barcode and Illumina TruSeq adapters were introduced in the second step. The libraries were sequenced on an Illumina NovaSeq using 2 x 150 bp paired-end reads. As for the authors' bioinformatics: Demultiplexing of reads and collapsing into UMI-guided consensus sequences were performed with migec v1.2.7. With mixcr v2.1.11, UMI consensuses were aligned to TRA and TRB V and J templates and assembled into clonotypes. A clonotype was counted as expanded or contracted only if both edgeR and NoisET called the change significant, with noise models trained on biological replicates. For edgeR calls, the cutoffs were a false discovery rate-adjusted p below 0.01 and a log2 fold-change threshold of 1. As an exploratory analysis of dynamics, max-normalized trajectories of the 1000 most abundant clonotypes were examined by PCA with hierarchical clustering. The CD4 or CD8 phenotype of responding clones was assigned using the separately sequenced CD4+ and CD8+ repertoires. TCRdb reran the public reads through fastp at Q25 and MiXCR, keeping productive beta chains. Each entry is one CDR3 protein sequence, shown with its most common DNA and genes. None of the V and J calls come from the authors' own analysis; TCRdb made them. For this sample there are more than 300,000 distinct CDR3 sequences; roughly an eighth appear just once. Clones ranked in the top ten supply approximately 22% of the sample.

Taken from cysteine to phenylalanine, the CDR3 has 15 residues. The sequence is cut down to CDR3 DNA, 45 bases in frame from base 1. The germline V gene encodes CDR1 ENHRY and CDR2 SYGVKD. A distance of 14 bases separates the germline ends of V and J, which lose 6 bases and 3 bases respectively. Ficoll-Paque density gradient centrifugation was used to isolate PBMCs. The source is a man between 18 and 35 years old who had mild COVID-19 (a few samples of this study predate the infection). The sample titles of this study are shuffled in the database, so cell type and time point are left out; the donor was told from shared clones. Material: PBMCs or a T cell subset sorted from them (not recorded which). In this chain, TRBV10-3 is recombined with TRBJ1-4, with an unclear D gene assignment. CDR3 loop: CAIRRGIGSNEKLFF. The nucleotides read TGTGCCATCAGACGAGGGATTGGGTCTAATGAAAAACTGTTTTTT.